Following are 5 T cell receptor beta chains from one sample sequenced in a study of CD8+ T cells in alopecia areata. Following extraction, RNA underwent reverse transcription to cDNA, which served as the sequencing template. Clones were sequenced by immunoSEQ multiplex PCR, and TCRdb holds only the in-frame ones, with some missing. The sample has 200,000 to 250,000 clones; roughly 56% are singletons. The sample taken for sequencing was CD8+ T cells sorted from blood. The receptors stem from a human donor in good health.

Here the CDR3 DNA reads TGTGCCAGCAGCGTGAGCGGGGGGGCCCGGACCGGGGAGCTGTTTTTT. Amino acid sequence: CASSVSGGARTGELFF. This rearrangement joins TRBV9 to TRBJ2-2; 10 nucleotides agree with TRBD2. The V and J ends lost 2 bases and 5 bases, in that order; junction bases with no gene match: 6. The CDR3 runs to 16 residues. Germline V lookup: CDR1 SGDLS, CDR2 YYNGEE.

The chain combines TRBV9 with TRBJ1-2, with D perhaps TRBD1 (6 bases). In germline, CDR1 is SGDLS, CDR2 YYNGEE. V shed 3 bases and J shed 3 bases, with 18 bases lying between them. The CDR3 spans 16 residues. In DNA form, the CDR3 reads TGTGCCAGCAGCGGAGGGGCAGGGGAGGAGTACTATGGCTACACCTTC. Translating it yields CASSGGAGEEYYGYTF.

This chain links TRBV2 with TRBJ1-1; D gene ambiguous. Germline lookup yields CDR1 SNHLY and CDR2 FYNNEI. The ends were cut back, 7 bases at V and 2 bases at J, with 20 bases in the middle. This CDR3 comprises 16 residues. The CDR3 region is CASTFPPGRTNTEAFF. CDR3 nucleotide sequence: TGTGCCAGCACCTTCCCACCCGGGAGGACCAACACTGAAGCTTTCTTT.

The chain combines TRBV27 with TRBJ1-5; D gene uncertain. The CDR3 contains 16 residues. Germline CDR1 and CDR2: MNHEY and SMNVEV (reference sequence). V was clipped by 6 bases and J by 0 bases, with 15 bases between them. The CDR3 sequence: CASRLHPEISNQPQHF. The CDR3 region has the DNA TGTGCCAGCAGACTACATCCGGAGATTAGCAATCAGCCCCAGCATTTT.

The gene calls are TRBV29-1 and TRBJ1-1, with D tentatively TRBD1 (5 bases). Germline CDR1 is SQVTM and CDR2 is ANQGSEA. The V end was cut by 8 bases, the J end by 8 bases, with 12 bases between. The CDR3 length is 10 residues. Here the CDR3 DNA reads TGCAGCTTAGGACACCCGGAAGCTTTCTTT. It specifies CSLGHPEAFF.